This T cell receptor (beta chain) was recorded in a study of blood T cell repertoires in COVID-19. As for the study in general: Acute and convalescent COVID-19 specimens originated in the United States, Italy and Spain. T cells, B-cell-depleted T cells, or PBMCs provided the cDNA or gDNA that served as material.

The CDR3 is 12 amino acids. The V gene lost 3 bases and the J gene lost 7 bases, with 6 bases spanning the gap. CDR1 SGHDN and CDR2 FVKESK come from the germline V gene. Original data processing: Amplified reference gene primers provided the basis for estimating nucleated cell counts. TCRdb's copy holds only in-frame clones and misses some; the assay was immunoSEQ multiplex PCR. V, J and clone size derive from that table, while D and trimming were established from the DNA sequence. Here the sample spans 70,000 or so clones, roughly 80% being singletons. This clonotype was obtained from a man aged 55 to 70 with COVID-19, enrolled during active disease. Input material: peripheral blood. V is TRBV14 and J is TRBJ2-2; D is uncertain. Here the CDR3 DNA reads TGTGCCAGCAGCCACCCGAGCGGGGAGCTGTTTTTT. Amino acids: CASSHPSGELFF. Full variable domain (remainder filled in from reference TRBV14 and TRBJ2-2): EAGVTQFPSHSVIEKGQTVTLRCDPISGHDNLYWYRRVMGKEIKFLLHFVKESKQDESGMPNNRFLAERTGGTYSTLKVQPAELEDSGVYFCASSHPSGELFFGEGSRLTVL.